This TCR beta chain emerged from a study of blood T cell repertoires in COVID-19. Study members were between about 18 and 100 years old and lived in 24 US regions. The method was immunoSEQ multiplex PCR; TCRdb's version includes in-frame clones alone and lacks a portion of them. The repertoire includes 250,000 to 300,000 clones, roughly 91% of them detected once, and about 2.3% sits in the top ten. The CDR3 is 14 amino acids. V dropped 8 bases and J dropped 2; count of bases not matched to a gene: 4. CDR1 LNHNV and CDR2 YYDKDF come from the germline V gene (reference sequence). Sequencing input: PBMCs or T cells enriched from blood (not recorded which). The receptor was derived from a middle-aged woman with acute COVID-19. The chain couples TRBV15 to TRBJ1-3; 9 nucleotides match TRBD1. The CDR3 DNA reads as TGTGCCACCGACAGGGGGGCAACTGGAAACACCATATATTTT. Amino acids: CATDRGATGNTIYF.